The 21 T cell receptor beta chains listed next were all sequenced from one sample in a study of blood T cell repertoires in COVID-19 (dated by TCRdb to 2020 to 2022). Receptor amplification or capture employed the immunoSEQ multiplex PCR assay. TCRdb took this table from immuneACCESS and kept in-frame rearrangements with V and J called. Such tables lack part of the clones; where checked against another copy, unresolved V genes explain under half of the gap, and the rest is unexplained. Counted in this sample were some 140,000 clones; 80% to 85% of them appeared once. Together, the top ten hold approximately 5% of the sample. The sample taken for sequencing was PBMCs or T cells enriched from blood (not recorded which). The receptors shown here come from a man aged 35-49 years with acute COVID-19.

This clone was picked up a small number of times. The V and J genes are TRBV3-1 (or the pseudogene TRBV3-2) and TRBJ2-2, with D perhaps matching TRBD2 (6 bases). The germline gives CDR1 LGHDT, CDR2 YNNKEL (reference sequence). The CDR3 runs 14 residues. V lost 1 base and J lost 6, with 9 bases in between. The CDR3 region has the DNA TGTGCCAGCAGCCAAGTGGGAGGTGCCGGGGAGCTGTTTTTT. It is translated as CASSQVGGAGELFF.

The rearrangement links TRBV6-5 to TRBJ2-7; maybe TRBD2 (5 bases). There are 13 residues in the CDR3. The germline V gene has CDR1 MNHEY and CDR2 SVGAGI. V was shortened by 8 bases and J by 12 bases, with 23 bases between the two germline ends. The CDR3 here is CASARSRADDGYF. The DNA for the CDR3 is TGTGCCAGCGCCAGATCGAGGGCGGACGATGGGTACTTC.

CDR3 loop: CASSHLGLAGGNEQFF. CDR3 sequence (DNA): TGTGCCAGCAGCCACCTGGGACTAGCGGGAGGTAATGAGCAGTTCTTC. The J gene is TRBJ2-1, the V gene TRBV3-1 (or the pseudogene TRBV3-2); 15 bases align to TRBD2. Germline CDR1 and CDR2: LGHDT and YNNKEL (reference sequence). CDR3 length: 16 amino acids. The ends lost 3 bases at V and 7 bases at J; junction bases unmatched: 4.

The CDR3 is CASSLGTGPEAFF. CDR3 in DNA: TGCGCCAGCAGCTTGGGTACAGGGCCTGAAGCTTTCTTT. V gene TRBV5-1 combines with J gene TRBJ1-1; weak D call: TRBD1 (6 bases). Germline CDR1 is SGHRS and CDR2 is YFSETQ. The V gene lost 0 bases and the J gene lost 6 bases, with 9 bases spanning the gap. This CDR3 contains 13 residues.

The rearrangement links TRBV19 to TRBJ1-1; TRBD1 aligns across 8 bases. Germline CDR1 reads LNHDA; CDR2 reads SQIVND (reference sequence). The ends lost 6 bases at V and 4 bases at J; junction bases unmatched: 7. The CDR3 length is 14 residues. CDR3: CASSPGQGGTEAFF. The CDR3 DNA follows: TGTGCCAGTAGCCCAGGACAGGGCGGCACTGAAGCTTTCTTT.

V gene TRBV12-3 or TRBV12-4 combines with J gene TRBJ2-1; possible D gene TRBD2, 5 bases. V was trimmed by 4 bases and J by 6 bases, leaving 10 bases between them. This CDR3 is 13 amino acids long. This CDR3 reads CASSSLDTNEQFF. In nucleotides, the CDR3 is TGTGCCAGCAGTTCACTAGACACCAATGAGCAGTTCTTC.

The V call is TRBV10-2, the J call TRBJ1-4; D is unresolved. This CDR3 is built from 11 residues. Germline-derived CDR1 and CDR2 are WSHSY and SAAADI. V shed 4 bases and J shed 11 bases, with 8 bases lying between them. The CDR3 region is CASSVERKLFF. Written as DNA, the CDR3 is TGCGCCAGCAGTGTGGAGAGGAAACTGTTTTTT.

As DNA, the CDR3 is TGCGCCAGCAGCCATTTAGCGGGGGGGAACAATGAGCAGTTCTTC. The encoded protein is CASSHLAGGNNEQFF. This chain uses TRBV4-1 with TRBJ2-1; 11 nucleotides agree with TRBD2. CDR3 length: 15 residues. Germline lookup yields CDR1 MGHRA and CDR2 YSYEKL. V lost 3 bases to trimming and J lost 5 bases; unmatched junction nucleotides: 3.

This clone was found a few times. The rearrangement joins TRBV19 to TRBJ2-7; 7 positions match TRBD1. The CDR3 is 13 amino acids. Germline V CDR1 and CDR2: LNHDA, SQIVND (reference sequence). The ends lost 5 bases at V and 6 bases at J; junction bases unmatched: 7. For the CDR3, the DNA is TGTGCCAGTAGTCCCGGGACAGTTGGCGAGCAGTACTTC. The encoded protein is CASSPGTVGEQYF. The full variable domain, its missing parts supplied by reference TRBV19 and TRBJ2-7, is DGGITQSPKYLFRKEGQNVTLSCEQNLNHDAMYWYRQDPGQGLRLIYYSQIVNDFQKGDIAEGYSVSREKKESFPLTVTSAQKNPTAFYLCASSPGTVGEQYFGPGTRLTVT.

The chain links TRBV6-6 to TRBJ2-5; the D is unclear. Trimming removed 0 bases from V and 3 bases from J, with 8 bases in between. This CDR3 is 14 amino acids long. The germline CDR1 and CDR2 sequences are MNHNY and SVGAGI (reference sequence). CDR3 sequence reads: CASSYSVREETQYF. The CDR3 DNA reads TGTGCCAGCAGTTACTCGGTCCGGGAAGAGACCCAGTACTTC.

The table lists this clone with a count of one. The rearrangement joins TRBV5-1 to TRBJ1-1; D ambiguous. Germline V gene data show CDR1 as SGHRS and CDR2 as YFSETQ. The CDR3 runs to 14 residues. V shed 5 bases and J shed 0 bases, with 11 bases lying between them. CDR3 loop: CASRPFTLNTEAFF. CDR3 bases: TGCGCCAGCAGGCCCTTTACACTGAACACTGAAGCTTTCTTT.

The chain carries TRBV6-2 or TRBV6-3 and TRBJ1-6; the D is unclear. This CDR3 has 15 amino acids. V gave up 2 bases and J gave up 7 bases, with 12 bases separating them. The germline V gene has CDR1 MNHEY and CDR2 SVGEGT. CDR3 region: CASSYEGRKNSPLHF. The CDR3 nucleotides read TGTGCCAGCAGTTACGAGGGAAGAAAGAATTCACCCCTCCACTTT.

The chain recombines TRBV28 with TRBJ2-3, with 12 bases aligning to TRBD1. Germline V gives CDR1 MDHEN, CDR2 SYDVKM. CDR3 size: 17 residues. J lost 1 base, V lost 4 bases, and 6 bases had no gene match. The CDR3, as DNA: TGTGCCAGCAGTTCCGGGACAGGGGGCGCCGGCACAGATACGCAGTATTTT. This encodes CASSSGTGGAGTDTQYF.

V and J are TRBV3-1 (or the pseudogene TRBV3-2) and TRBJ2-7; D remains ambiguous. V lost 4 bases and J lost 1, with 11 bases in between. The CDR3 contains 14 residues. CDR1 and CDR2 from the germline V gene are LGHDT and YNNKEL (reference sequence). CDR3 sequence reads: CASSPPRVSYEQYF. The CDR3 DNA sequence: TGTGCCAGCAGCCCCCCCCGAGTATCCTACGAGCAGTACTTC.

The chain has TRBV7-9 and TRBJ2-4, with D tentatively TRBD2 (5 bases). Trimming cost V 1 base and J 3 bases, with 16 bases left between them. CDR1 SEHNR and CDR2 FQNEAQ come from the germline V gene (reference sequence). This CDR3 comprises 17 residues. In DNA form, the CDR3 reads TGTGCCAGCAGCTTAGTAGGCGGGCCCGGAGACAAAAACATTCAGTACTTC. This encodes CASSLVGGPGDKNIQYF.

The J gene is TRBJ1-1, the V gene TRBV11-2; 7 nucleotides match TRBD1. After removal of 5 bases from V and 4 bases from J, the junction contained 7 bases not matched to a gene. This CDR3 spans 14 amino acids. The germline gives CDR1 SGHAT, CDR2 FQNNGV. The CDR3 DNA reads TGTGCCAGCAGCACCGCGACAGGGATCACTGAAGCTTTCTTT. Translated: CASSTATGITEAFF.

This clone has a single count. The chain employs TRBV21-1 and TRBJ1-5; the table's D call, TRBD1, was not checked against the DNA. TRBV21-1 is an annotated pseudogene. The CDR3 contains 13 residues. The CDR3 is CDLRAYSNQPQHF. CDR3 nucleotide sequence: TGCGACCTCAGGGCTTATAGCAATCAGCCCCAGCATTTT.

The chain has TRBV3-1 (or the pseudogene TRBV3-2) and TRBJ2-3, with a weak D call TRBD1 (6 bases). Germline V gene data show CDR1 as LGHDT and CDR2 as YNNKEL (reference sequence). Trimming left V 1 base short and J 1 base short, with 15 bases between. CDR3 length equals 17 residues. DNA for the CDR3: TGTGCCAGCAGCCAAGTCCCCAGGGGTACCGGCACAGATACGCAGTATTTT. It translates to CASSQVPRGTGTDTQYF.

DNA for the CDR3: TGTGCCAGCAGTCCCCCTTTGGGAGGGACACATCAGCCCCAGCATTTT. This translates into CASSPPLGGTHQPQHF. The V and J genes are TRBV28 and TRBJ1-5; maybe TRBD1 (6 bases). V shed 5 bases and J shed 5 bases, with 19 bases lying between them. Per germline, CDR1 MDHEN and CDR2 SYDVKM. This CDR3 has 16 residues.

This clone was detected only once. This chain links TRBV6-5 with TRBJ2-2; D perhaps matches TRBD1 (5 bases). Between the trimmed V and J ends, which lost 8 bases and 6 bases, there was a span of 10 bases. The CDR3 contains 12 residues. CDR1 is MNHEY, CDR2 SVGAGI, per germline. The DNA of the CDR3 is TGTGCCAGCCGGACACTCGCCGGGGAGCTGTTTTTT. This sequence encodes CASRTLAGELFF.

The rearrangement uses TRBV18 and TRBJ1-3, with TRBD1 matching 7 bases. The CDR3 is 15 amino acids. Losses at the gene ends were 3 bases for V and 3 bases for J; bases not matched to a gene: 5. CDR1 is KGHSH, CDR2 LQKENI, per germline. The CDR3 here is CASSPQGGDGNTIYF. For the CDR3, the DNA is TGTGCCAGCTCACCTCAAGGGGGCGATGGAAACACCATATATTTT.